The 5 T cell receptor beta chains in this list originate from one sample, sequenced in a study of blood T cell repertoires in COVID-19. This table comes from immunoSEQ multiplex PCR, and its TCRdb copy is limited to in-frame clones, with some not included. There are 200,000 to 250,000 clones in the sample; around 85% occur only once, and 4% to 4.5% lies in the top ten. The sample taken for sequencing was peripheral blood. Receptors were obtained from a woman in her 40s with active or convalescent COVID-19.

The chain joins TRBV7-9 to TRBJ1-1; 7 nucleotides agree with TRBD1. Losses at the gene ends were 5 bases for V and 5 bases for J; bases not matched to a gene: 5. CDR3 length: 13 amino acids. The germline V gene encodes CDR1 SEHNR and CDR2 FQNEAQ (reference sequence). CDR3 sequence: CASSRQGSTEAFF. The CDR3 region has the DNA TGTGCCAGCAGCCGACAGGGTTCTACTGAAGCTTTCTTT. Full variable domain (outside the CDR3, taken from reference TRBV7-9 and TRBJ1-1): DTGVSQNPRHKITKRGQNVTFRCDPISEHNRLYWYRQTLGQGPEFLTYFQNEAQLEKSRLLSDRFSAERPKGSFSTLEIQRTEQGDSAMYLCASSRQGSTEAFFGQGTRLTVV.

DNA for the CDR3: TGCGCCAGCAGCTTGGGCGGGGAAACCTACGAGCAGTACGTC. Its protein product is CASSLGGETYEQYV. V usage is TRBV5-1 and J usage is TRBJ2-7, with D possibly matching TRBD2 (6 bases). There are 14 residues in the CDR3. Trimming removed 0 bases at V and 2 bases at J, with 9 bases between. Germline V lookup: CDR1 SGHRS, CDR2 YFSETQ.

The J gene is TRBJ1-5, the V gene TRBV14, with D unclear. The V gene lost 1 base and the J gene lost 4 bases, with 5 bases spanning the gap. From germline, CDR1 is SGHDN and CDR2 FVKESK. This CDR3 comprises 13 residues. For the CDR3, the DNA is TGTGCCAGCAGCCAAGCCGCGAATCAGCCCCAGCATTTT. Amino acids: CASSQAANQPQHF.

J is TRBJ1-3 and V is TRBV11-2, with D unresolved. The length of the CDR3 is 13 residues. V dropped 0 bases and J dropped 9 bases, with 9 bases sitting between them. Germline V gene sequence: CDR1 SGHAT, CDR2 FQNNGV. The CDR3 DNA follows: TGTGCCAGCAGCTTAGATAGGCGGAGCACCATATATTTT. Protein: CASSLDRRSTIYF.

The J gene is TRBJ1-1, the V gene TRBV5-1, with D possibly TRBD1 on 6 matching bases. The V end was cut by 4 bases, the J end by 3 bases, with 13 bases between. The CDR3 covers 14 residues. Germline V gene data show CDR1 as SGHRS and CDR2 as YFSETQ. CDR3 nucleotides: TGCGCCAGCAGCCCCTACTCAGGGGACACTGAAGCTTTCTTT. Translating it yields CASSPYSGDTEAFF.